Below are 5 T cell receptor beta chains sequenced from a single sample in a study of OX40 agonist ivuxolimab in advanced cancers. Profiling relied on immunoSEQ multiplex PCR, and the TCRdb table lists in-frame clones only, not all of them. Of tens of thousands of clones listed, more than 80% are singletons. Sequenced material: CD4+ or CD8+ T cells sorted from blood, taken in a trial of the OX40 agonist ivuxolimab. Receptor source: an adult with an advanced solid tumor such as melanoma, head and neck, liver or kidney cancer.

The rearrangement links TRBV6-6 to TRBJ2-4, with D perhaps being TRBD1 or TRBD2 (5 bases each). The CDR3 length is 15 residues. V was clipped by 2 bases and J by 3 bases, with 11 bases between them. Germline CDR1 reads MNHNY; CDR2 reads SVGAGI (reference sequence). Written as DNA, the CDR3 is TGTGCCAGCAGTTACCTCCGGGACCGCAAAAACATTCAGTACTTC. Translation: CASSYLRDRKNIQYF.

This clone appeared once. V usage is TRBV6-5 and J usage is TRBJ2-5; 7 nucleotides match TRBD2. Germline trimming cut 7 bases from V and 1 base from J; bases unmatched to any gene: 6. The CDR3 spans 14 residues. Germline CDR1 reads MNHEY; CDR2 reads SVGAGI. CDR3 sequence reads: CASKLSGAQETQYF. The CDR3 nucleotides are TGTGCCAGCAAGCTAAGCGGGGCCCAAGAGACCCAGTACTTC.

V and J are TRBV28 and TRBJ2-1, with 9 nucleotides matching TRBD1. The trim removed 6 bases at V and 6 bases at J, leaving 15 bases unmatched. The CDR3 has 17 amino acids. Per the germline V gene, CDR1 is MDHEN and CDR2 is SYDVKM. CDR3 residues: CASRPSTGQGFGNEQFF. CDR3 DNA: TGTGCCAGCAGGCCTTCCACGGGACAGGGTTTCGGCAATGAGCAGTTCTTC.

The chain joins TRBV10-3 to TRBJ2-7; 12 bases fit TRBD1. V was pared by 10 bases and J by 5 bases, with 9 bases of the junction left unmatched. The CDR3 has 14 residues. Germline V gene lookup returns CDR1 ENHRY and CDR2 SYGVKD. CDR3 residues: CATGDRGLTNEQYF. The CDR3 DNA is TGTGCCACCGGGGACAGGGGGCTTACAAACGAGCAGTACTTC.

A single count supports this clone. V is TRBV5-4 and J is TRBJ2-1; the D gene is possibly TRBD1 (5 bases). Germline assignment: CDR1 SGHNT and CDR2 YYREEE (reference sequence). The CDR3 runs to 14 residues. Trimming took off 2 bases at V and 2 bases at J, with 8 bases between the two ends. The CDR3 DNA follows: TGTGCCAGCAGCTTTCAGGGCCCCTACAATGAGCAGTTCTTC. It codes for CASSFQGPYNEQFF.